Shown below are 14 T cell receptor beta chains from a single sample sequenced in a study of T-cell reconstitution after alpha-beta-depleted transplantation in children. TCRbeta library construction was performed incorporating unique molecular identifiers. In TCRdb, the PCR reads were re-called with MiXCR into one record per CDR3 protein. The sample holds fewer than 750,000 distinct CDR3 sequences, roughly 24% seen once. Material: PBMCs, mostly from graft donor cells, obtained 360 days after TCRalphabeta/CD19-depleted stem cell transplant. The receptors stem from a boy under two years old who had a stem cell transplant for acute myeloid leukemia, so the T cells may come from the graft donor.

The V and J genes are TRBV11-3 and TRBJ2-2, with a tentative D call TRBD1 (5 bases). This CDR3 is built from 12 residues. Germline values: CDR1 SGHNT, CDR2 YENEEA. Between the trimmed V and J ends, which lost 10 bases and 4 bases, there was a span of 10 bases. The CDR3 DNA follows: TGTGCCACCCGAAGGGGCACCGGGGAGCTGTTTTTT. It is translated as CATRRGTGELFF.

J is TRBJ1-2 and V is TRBV7-2; D not resolved. Deletions cut 5 bases from V and 0 bases from J, with 7 bases between. Germline V CDR1 and CDR2: SGHTA, FQGNSA. The CDR3 contains 13 residues. CDR3 region: CASSRVANYGYTF. In nucleotides, the CDR3 is TGTGCCAGCAGCCGCGTGGCTAACTATGGCTACACCTTC.

The V gene is TRBV10-2, the J gene TRBJ2-1, with 10 bases lining up with TRBD2. Germline CDR1 is WSHSY and CDR2 is SAAADI. The CDR3 has 14 amino acids. The J segment lost 6 bases and the V segment lost 6 bases, leaving 5 bases of the junction unmatched. CDR3 sequence reads: CASSEAGGLNEQFF. In DNA form, the CDR3 reads TGCGCCAGCAGCGAAGCGGGGGGGCTCAATGAGCAGTTCTTC.

This clonotype showed up just a few times. This sequence joins TRBV20-1 and TRBJ1-4; a weak D match, TRBD1 (5 bases). The V gene's germline CDR1 is DFQATT and CDR2 SNEGSKA (reference sequence). V was pared by 5 bases and J by 5 bases, with 12 bases between. The length of the CDR3 is 13 residues. The CDR3 DNA sequence: TGCAGTGCTCAAGGGGCTAACAATGAAAAACTGTTTTTT. Its protein product is CSAQGANNEKLFF.

There are a few counts of this clonotype. This chain connects TRBV6-1 to TRBJ2-7, with D possibly matching TRBD1 (6 bases). The CDR3 runs 16 residues. Germline CDR1 is MNHNS and CDR2 is SASEGT. V was shortened by 3 bases and J by 6 bases, with 21 bases between the two germline ends. The CDR3 DNA follows: TGTGCCAGCAGTGACCCTCCGTCAGGGGATATTCGCGAGCAGTACTTC. It translates to CASSDPPSGDIREQYF.

V and J are TRBV7-2 and TRBJ2-3; D is unclear. V was cut by 0 bases and J by 0 bases, with 10 bases left in between. Germline CDR1 SGHTA, CDR2 FQGNSA. The CDR3 runs 16 residues. The CDR3 region is CASSLASTVSTDTQYF. The CDR3, as DNA: TGTGCCAGCAGCTTAGCGTCAACGGTTAGCACAGATACGCAGTATTTT. Filled out from reference TRBV7-2 and TRBJ2-3, the complete variable domain reads GAGVSQSPSNKVTEKGKDVELRCDPISGHTALYWYRQSLGQGLEFLIYFQGNSAPDKSGLPSDRFSAERTGGSVSTLTIQRTQQEDSAVYLCASSLASTVSTDTQYFGPGTRLTVL.

This clonotype was seen only a few times. The gene calls are TRBV11-1 and TRBJ2-3; TRBD1 matches at 8 bases. Per germline, CDR1 SGHAT and CDR2 FQDESV (reference sequence). V shed 2 bases and J 0 bases; nucleotides not matched to a gene: 10. The CDR3 spans 18 residues. Here the CDR3 DNA reads TGTGCCAGCAGCTTAAGGCCGGGACAGGTGACTAGCACAGATACGCAGTATTTT. Protein: CASSLRPGQVTSTDTQYF.

This clonotype was seen a handful of times. The CDR3 DNA reads as TGTGCCACCAGTGCCCCTAGGGGTCATGAGCAGTTCTTC. Residues: CATSAPRGHEQFF. The chain joins TRBV24-1 to TRBJ2-1; tentative D call: TRBD1 (5 bases). V lost 5 bases and J 8 bases, leaving 12 bases between the germline ends. The germline V gene has CDR1 KGHDR and CDR2 SFDVKD. The CDR3 is 13 amino acids.

This sequence joins TRBV15 and TRBJ1-1; D not resolved. The CDR3 is 13 residues long. The ends were cut back, 0 bases at V and 3 bases at J, with 5 bases in the middle. Per germline, CDR1 LNHNV and CDR2 YYDKDF (reference sequence). The CDR3 nucleotides are TGTGCCACCAGCAGAGAGGCACACACTGAAGCTTTCTTT. The encoded protein is CATSREAHTEAFF.

This clonotype was counted many times. The chain links TRBV29-1 to TRBJ2-1; 9 bases are shared with TRBD2. V trimming: 4 bases; J trimming: 0 bases; junction bases outside the gene matches: 13. The CDR3 loop spans 18 amino acids. The V gene's germline CDR1 is SQVTM and CDR2 ANQGSEA. CDR3 sequence reads: CSVVMASGAPSSYNEQFF. The CDR3 DNA follows: TGCAGCGTTGTTATGGCTAGCGGGGCGCCTAGCTCCTACAATGAGCAGTTCTTC.

The V and J genes are TRBV11-2 and TRBJ2-1; TRBD2 matches at 9 bases. The V segment lost 2 bases and the J segment 4 bases; nucleotides outside the gene matches: 9. Germline V gene lookup returns CDR1 SGHAT and CDR2 FQNNGV. CDR3 size: 17 residues. The CDR3 is CASSLTALLAGYNEQFF. DNA of the CDR3: TGTGCCAGCAGCTTAACAGCTCTACTAGCGGGTTACAATGAGCAGTTCTTC.

The V call is TRBV7-6, the J call TRBJ2-3, with a weak D call TRBD2 (6 bases). The ends were cut back, 1 base at V and 7 bases at J, with 15 bases in the middle. This CDR3 spans 15 amino acids. Germline V gene data show CDR1 as SGHVS and CDR2 as FNYEAQ. The CDR3 here is CASSLGDSRVHTQYF. Written as DNA, the CDR3 is TGTGCCAGCAGCTTAGGGGACTCGCGGGTACATACGCAGTATTTT.

The V and J genes are TRBV7-9 and TRBJ2-1; tentative D call: TRBD1 (6 bases). This CDR3 region has 15 residues. Trimming stripped 1 base from V and 3 bases from J, with 10 bases between. From germline, CDR1 is SEHNR and CDR2 FQNEAQ (reference sequence). CDR3 sequence (DNA): TGTGCCAGCAGCTTAGTAGGGGGTTTCTACAATGAGCAGTTCTTC. Residues: CASSLVGGFYNEQFF.

This clonotype was seen repeatedly, ten times or more. This rearrangement joins TRBV18 to TRBJ2-2; no clear D gene. Deletions cut 0 bases from V and 0 bases from J, with 8 bases between. Germline CDR1 is KGHSH and CDR2 is LQKENI. This CDR3 region has 16 residues. CDR3 amino acids: CASSPPRSANTGELFF. The DNA of the CDR3 is TGTGCCAGCTCACCACCCAGGAGCGCGAACACCGGGGAGCTGTTTTTT.